The 30 T cell receptor beta chains below all came from one sample that was sequenced in a study of T cell responses to AZD1222 COVID-19 vaccine. The repertoire was sequenced with immunoSEQ multiplex PCR; TCRdb's copy has only in-frame clones and lacks some. The sample contains under 150,000 clones, 70% to 90% of which appear only once. The input for sequencing was peripheral blood, taken on day 0 of AZD1222 vaccination. The receptor set was obtained from an adult in good health.

The chain employs TRBV5-1 and TRBJ2-2, with 9 nucleotides matching TRBD1. The CDR3 runs 17 residues. With 1 base clipped from V and 1 base from J, the junction kept 5 bases outside the gene matches. The V gene's germline CDR1 is SGHRS and CDR2 YFSETQ. In nucleotides, the CDR3 is TGCGCCAGCAGCTTGAACAGGGGGCTTCGGAACACCGGGGAGCTGTTTTTT. Translation: CASSLNRGLRNTGELFF. Drawing the rest from reference TRBV5-1 and TRBJ2-2, the complete variable domain is KAGVTQTPRYLIKTRGQQVTLSCSPISGHRSVSWYQQTPGQGLQFLFEYFSETQRNKGNFPGRFSGRQFSNSRSEMNVSTLELGDSALYLCASSLNRGLRNTGELFFGEGSRLTVL.

This clone was detected once. V usage is TRBV7-8 and J usage is TRBJ2-5, with 8 nucleotides matching TRBD2. The CDR3 consists of 17 residues. V shed 4 bases and J 9 bases; nucleotides not matched to a gene: 19. Germline V gene sequence: CDR1 SGHVS, CDR2 FQNEAQ. The CDR3 loop is CASSSLGVAGYLGAQYF. In DNA form, the CDR3 reads TGTGCCAGCAGCTCCCTCGGGGTAGCGGGGTACTTGGGGGCCCAGTACTTC.

V gene TRBV19 combines with J gene TRBJ1-4; D uncertain. Germline loops: CDR1 LNHDA, CDR2 SQIVND (reference sequence). Between the trimmed V and J ends, which lost 7 bases and 2 bases, there was a span of 20 bases. The CDR3 contains 17 residues. The CDR3 sequence: CASTGSVGFWTNEKLFF. The CDR3 DNA is TGTGCCAGTACGGGGAGTGTGGGGTTTTGGACTAATGAAAAACTGTTTTTT.

J is TRBJ1-2 and V is TRBV6-4, with 7 bases matching TRBD1. CDR1 is MRHNA, CDR2 SNTAGT, per germline. The CDR3 extends over 13 amino acids. Trimming removed 6 bases from V and 8 bases from J; junction bases left unmatched: 9. The CDR3 nucleotides are TGTGCCAGCAGCGCACAGGGGATGGAGGGCTACACCTTC. Its protein product is CASSAQGMEGYTF.

This chain links TRBV18 with TRBJ2-2; 11 bases are a match to TRBD2. Germline V gives CDR1 KGHSH, CDR2 LQKENI. Losses at the gene ends were 1 base for V and 5 bases for J; bases not matched to a gene: 9. The CDR3 sequence is 18 residues long. CDR3: CASSPLIGTSGRTGELFF. The CDR3 DNA reads TGTGCCAGCTCACCACTTATAGGGACTAGCGGAAGGACCGGGGAGCTGTTTTTT.

The V call is TRBV5-1, the J call TRBJ1-5, with D maybe TRBD1 (6 bases). V was clipped by 0 bases and J by 0 bases, with 22 bases between them. This CDR3 contains 20 residues. Germline V CDR1 and CDR2: SGHRS, YFSETQ. Written as DNA, the CDR3 is TGCGCCAGCAGCTTGGTCGATGGGCGGACAGACAGTTATAGCAATCAGCCCCAGCATTTT. Its translation is CASSLVDGRTDSYSNQPQHF.

Here the CDR3 reads CASGTRAGANTGELFF. The CDR3 region has the DNA TGTGCCAGCGGGACCAGGGCAGGGGCGAACACCGGGGAGCTGTTTTTT. The chain couples TRBV7-6 to TRBJ2-2, with D maybe TRBD1 (6 bases). Per germline, CDR1 SGHVS and CDR2 FNYEAQ. Trimming pared 8 bases from V and 0 bases from J, leaving 16 bases between. This CDR3 contains 16 residues.

V gene TRBV3-1 (or the pseudogene TRBV3-2) combines with J gene TRBJ1-1; D is uncertain. CDR3 length: 13 amino acids. The V end was cut by 4 bases, the J end by 4 bases, with 10 bases between. CDR1 and CDR2 (germline): LGHDT, YNNKEL (reference sequence). CDR3 residues: CASSRAPSTEAFF. The CDR3 DNA is TGTGCCAGCAGCCGAGCCCCGAGCACTGAAGCTTTCTTT.

The gene calls are TRBV29-1 and TRBJ2-1; D might be TRBD2 (5 bases). Per germline, CDR1 SQVTM and CDR2 ANQGSEA. The CDR3 runs 11 residues. The V gene lost 6 bases and the J gene lost 8 bases, with 11 bases spanning the gap. DNA for the CDR3: TGCAGCGTCCGGGGTTGGGATGAGCAGTTCTTC. It codes for CSVRGWDEQFF.

The V call is TRBV11-2, the J call TRBJ2-7; 9 nucleotides agree with TRBD1. The CDR3 runs 13 residues. With V trimmed by 3 bases and J by 7 bases, 4 bases remained unmatched. Germline CDR1 reads SGHAT; CDR2 reads FQNNGV. The CDR3 DNA reads TGTGCCAGCAGCTTGGGGACAGGGAGGGAGCAGTACTTC. Encoded protein: CASSLGTGREQYF. Using reference TRBV11-2 and TRBJ2-7 for the parts outside the CDR3, the full variable domain is EAGVAQSPRYKIIEKRQSVAFWCNPISGHATLYWYQQILGQGPKLLIQFQNNGVVDDSQLPKDRFSAERLKGVDSTLKIQPAKLEDSAVYLCASSLGTGREQYFGPGTRLTVT.

This chain connects TRBV11-3 to TRBJ2-3; D is perhaps TRBD2 (6 bases). Trimming removed 4 bases from V and 6 bases from J, with 14 bases in between. Germline V gene sequence: CDR1 SGHNT, CDR2 YENEEA. The CDR3 totals 14 residues. The CDR3 coding sequence is TGTGCCAGCAGCTGGCGACGTAGCGGTGATACGCAGTATTTT. Amino acids: CASSWRRSGDTQYF.

The chain recombines TRBV18 with TRBJ2-3; 8 bases are a match to TRBD2. V dropped 2 bases and J dropped 3; count of bases not matched to a gene: 19. This CDR3 is built from 20 residues. Germline V gene data show CDR1 as KGHSH and CDR2 as LQKENI. CDR3 bases: TGTGCCAGCTCACCAAGGCGGCGGGAGGAAGGATCATTAAGTACAGATACGCAGTATTTT. Amino acids: CASSPRRREEGSLSTDTQYF. The complete variable domain, with remaining parts taken from reference TRBV18 and TRBJ2-3, reads NAGVMQNPRHLVRRRGQEARLRCSPMKGHSHVYWYRQLPEEGLKFMVYLQKENIIDESGMPKERFSAEFPKEGPSILRIQQVVRGDSAAYFCASSPRRREEGSLSTDTQYFGPGTRLTVL.

V usage is TRBV11-1 and J usage is TRBJ2-3; D is uncertain. V shed 5 bases and J shed 6 bases, with 12 bases lying between them. Germline loops: CDR1 SGHAT, CDR2 FQDESV (reference sequence). CDR3 length equals 13 residues. The CDR3 is CASSLPLGDTQYF. The CDR3 DNA follows: TGTGCCAGCAGCCTCCCTCTGGGGGATACGCAGTATTTT.

This chain uses TRBV11-2 with TRBJ2-3; unclear D gene. V gave up 5 bases and J gave up 0 bases, with 9 bases separating them. The CDR3 consists of 14 residues. Germline assignment: CDR1 SGHAT and CDR2 FQNNGV. The CDR3 coding sequence is TGTGCCAGCAGCATCAGGATAAGCACAGATACGCAGTATTTT. Its translation: CASSIRISTDTQYF.

This CDR3 is CASSLDPSTVYVGQFF. CDR3 bases: TGCGCCAGCAGCTTGGATCCTTCTACGGTCTACGTGGGCCAGTTCTTC. The chain combines TRBV5-1 with TRBJ2-1; no definite D call. V dropped 0 bases and J dropped 13 bases, with 23 bases sitting between them. CDR1 SGHRS and CDR2 YFSETQ come from the germline V gene. The CDR3 runs to 16 residues.

The chain has TRBV11-3 and TRBJ2-1; D gene unclear. The germline V and J ends were trimmed by 1 base and 4 bases, with 11 bases remaining between them. From germline, CDR1 is SGHNT and CDR2 YENEEA. This CDR3 has 15 amino acids. The CDR3 region has the DNA TGTGCCAGCAGCTTAGGGGAAGACTTGTACAATGAGCAGTTCTTC. This codes for CASSLGEDLYNEQFF.

This chain links TRBV29-1 with TRBJ1-4; 7 nucleotides align to TRBD1. Per germline, CDR1 SQVTM and CDR2 ANQGSEA. This CDR3 has 15 residues. V dropped 6 bases and J dropped 4; count of bases not matched to a gene: 11. Written as DNA, the CDR3 is TGCAGCGTCCCTGCCGCCGGACAGGTTAATGAAAAACTGTTTTTT. Its translation: CSVPAAGQVNEKLFF.

In this sample, this clone turned up once. The chain is built from TRBV7-2 and TRBJ1-2; D might be TRBD1 (6 bases). The CDR3 is made up of 13 amino acids. Germline V gene lookup returns CDR1 SGHTA and CDR2 FQGNSA. V shed 2 bases and J shed 6 bases, with 10 bases lying between them. CDR3 sequence reads: CASSLTRQDGYTF. The CDR3 DNA follows: TGTGCCAGCAGCTTAACCCGACAGGATGGCTACACCTTC.

This chain connects TRBV27 to TRBJ2-7, with D unclear. Germline V gene sequence: CDR1 MNHEY, CDR2 SMNVEV (reference sequence). The CDR3 spans 13 residues. V was pared by 3 bases and J by 3 bases, with 9 bases between. The CDR3 reads CASSFQAIYEQYF. CDR3 nucleotide sequence: TGTGCCAGCAGTTTTCAGGCCATCTACGAGCAGTACTTC.

V gene TRBV5-5 combines with J gene TRBJ2-2, with 7 positions matching TRBD1. Trimming took 0 bases from V and 2 from J; bases not matched to a gene: 7. The germline V gene encodes CDR1 SGHKS and CDR2 YYEKEE (reference sequence). The CDR3 loop spans 17 amino acids. The CDR3 DNA follows: TGTGCCAGCAGCTTGGGGATTTGGACAGGAAACACCGGGGAGCTGTTTTTT. Translated: CASSLGIWTGNTGELFF.

The chain uses TRBV5-1 and TRBJ1-5; tentative D call: TRBD1 (5 bases). Looked up from germline, CDR1 is SGHRS and CDR2 is YFSETQ. The V end was cut by 0 bases, the J end by 6 bases, with 10 bases between. This CDR3 is built from 14 residues. For the CDR3, the DNA is TGCGCCAGCAGCTTGGGACAGATGGGTCAGCCCCAGCATTTT. Amino acid sequence: CASSLGQMGQPQHF.

The gene calls are TRBV6-4 and TRBJ2-2; 8 bases align to TRBD2. The V segment lost 0 bases and the J segment 4 bases; nucleotides outside the gene matches: 7. The CDR3 has 17 residues. Germline assignment: CDR1 MRHNA and CDR2 SNTAGT. CDR3: CASSDSGGTRGTGELFF. DNA of the CDR3: TGTGCCAGCAGTGACTCTGGCGGGACTAGAGGCACCGGGGAGCTGTTTTTT.

The V call is TRBV27, the J call TRBJ1-2; D is uncertain. Trimming pared 6 bases from V and 1 base from J, leaving 21 bases between. The CDR3 spans 17 residues. Looked up from germline, CDR1 is MNHEY and CDR2 is SMNVEV (reference sequence). The CDR3 nucleotides are TGTGCCAGCAGCTCACTAGGTAGTCGGTCGGGTAACTATGGCTACACCTTC. This sequence encodes CASSSLGSRSGNYGYTF.

The V call is TRBV3-1 (or the pseudogene TRBV3-2), the J call TRBJ1-2; no definite D call. Germline V gene lookup returns CDR1 LGHDT and CDR2 YNNKEL (reference sequence). CDR3 length equals 12 residues. V was pared by 4 bases and J by 6 bases, with 9 bases between. The CDR3 nucleotides read TGTGCCAGCAGCCCAACCGGAGATGGCTACACCTTC. Amino acids: CASSPTGDGYTF.

The chain has TRBV6-2 or TRBV6-3 and TRBJ1-5; TRBD1 agrees at 8 bases. CDR3 length equals 15 residues. Germline V gene sequence: CDR1 MNHEY, CDR2 SVGEGT. J was trimmed by 0 bases and V by 5 bases; bases with no gene match: 3. CDR3 DNA: TGTGCCAGCAGTGGGGGACAGGTTAGCAATCAGCCCCAGCATTTT. Its protein is CASSGGQVSNQPQHF.

The chain uses TRBV19 and TRBJ1-5; possible D gene TRBD1, 6 bases. Germline V gene data show CDR1 as LNHDA and CDR2 as SQIVND (reference sequence). Between the trimmed V and J ends, which lost 5 bases and 2 bases, there was a span of 10 bases. The CDR3 has 14 residues. CDR3 bases: TGTGCCAGTAGTTCAGGACAGCGCAATCAGCCCCAGCATTTT. Translating it yields CASSSGQRNQPQHF.

DNA of the CDR3: TGTGCCAGCAGCGTATCGACCCAGCGGGGGGGGCGAGATACGCAGTATTTT. This codes for CASSVSTQRGGRDTQYF. The rearrangement joins TRBV9 to TRBJ2-3; 10 bases line up with TRBD2. Unmatched junction bases numbered 10, after V lost 1 base and J lost 5 bases. Germline V CDR1 and CDR2: SGDLS, YYNGEE. The CDR3 is 17 amino acids.

The chain combines TRBV6-2 or TRBV6-3 with TRBJ2-5, with D perhaps matching TRBD2 (5 bases). The CDR3 is 13 residues long. V was pared by 4 bases and J by 7 bases, with 13 bases between. Germline V gene lookup returns CDR1 MNHEY and CDR2 SVGEGT. The CDR3 reads CASSSGSRGTQYF. The CDR3 DNA reads as TGTGCCAGCAGTTCGGGCTCCCGGGGGACCCAGTACTTC.

This clone occurred a few times. The genes are TRBV27 and TRBJ2-1; D is possibly TRBD2 (6 bases). CDR3 length equals 16 residues. Trimming removed 3 bases from V and 3 bases from J, with 15 bases in between. Germline CDR1 and CDR2: MNHEY and SMNVEV (reference sequence). CDR3 nucleotides: TGTGCCAGCAGTTTGTTTGGCGGGGCGGACTACAATGAGCAGTTCTTC. Translating it yields CASSLFGGADYNEQFF.

The chain recombines TRBV18 with TRBJ1-1; 7 bases match TRBD1. Germline CDR1 is KGHSH and CDR2 is LQKENI. The CDR3 is made up of 14 amino acids. The junction had 7 bases not matched to a gene; V was cut back by 3 bases and J by 6 bases. The CDR3 nucleotides are TGTGCCAGCTCACCGAAACAGGGGTCCCCTGAAGCTTTCTTT. It translates to CASSPKQGSPEAFF.